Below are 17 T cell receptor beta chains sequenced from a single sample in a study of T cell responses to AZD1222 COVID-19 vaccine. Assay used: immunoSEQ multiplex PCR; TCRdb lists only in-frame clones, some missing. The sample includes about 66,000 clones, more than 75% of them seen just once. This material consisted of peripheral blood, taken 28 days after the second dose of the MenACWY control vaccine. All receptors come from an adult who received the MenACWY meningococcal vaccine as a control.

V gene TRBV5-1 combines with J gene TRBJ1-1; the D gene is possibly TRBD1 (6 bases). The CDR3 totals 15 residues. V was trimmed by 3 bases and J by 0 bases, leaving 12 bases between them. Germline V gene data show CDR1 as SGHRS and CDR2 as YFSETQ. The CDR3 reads CASSWGHRMNTEAFF. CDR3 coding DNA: TGCGCCAGCAGCTGGGGACACCGCATGAACACTGAAGCTTTCTTT.

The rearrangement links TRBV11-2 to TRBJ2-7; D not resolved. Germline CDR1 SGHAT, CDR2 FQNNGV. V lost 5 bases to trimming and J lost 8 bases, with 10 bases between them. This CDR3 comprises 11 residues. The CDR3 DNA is TGTGCCAGCAGCCCCCGTACAAAGCAGTACTTC. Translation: CASSPRTKQYF. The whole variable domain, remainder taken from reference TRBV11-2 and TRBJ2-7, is EAGVAQSPRYKIIEKRQSVAFWCNPISGHATLYWYQQILGQGPKLLIQFQNNGVVDDSQLPKDRFSAERLKGVDSTLKIQPAKLEDSAVYLCASSPRTKQYFGPGTRLTVT.

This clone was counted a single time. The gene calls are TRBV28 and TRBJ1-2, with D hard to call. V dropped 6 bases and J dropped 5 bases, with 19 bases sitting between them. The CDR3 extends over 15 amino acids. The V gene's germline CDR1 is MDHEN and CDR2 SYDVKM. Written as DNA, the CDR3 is TGTGCCAGCAGCCTACCTGAGGCAGGCCCTTATGGCTACACCTTC. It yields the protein CASSLPEAGPYGYTF.

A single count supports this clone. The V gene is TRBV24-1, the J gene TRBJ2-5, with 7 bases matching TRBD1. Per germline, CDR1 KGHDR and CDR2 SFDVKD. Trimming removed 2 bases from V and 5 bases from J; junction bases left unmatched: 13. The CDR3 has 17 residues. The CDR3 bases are TGTGCCACCAGTGATTCCCTCAGACAGGGATCTCTCGAGACCCAGTACTTC. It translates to CATSDSLRQGSLETQYF.

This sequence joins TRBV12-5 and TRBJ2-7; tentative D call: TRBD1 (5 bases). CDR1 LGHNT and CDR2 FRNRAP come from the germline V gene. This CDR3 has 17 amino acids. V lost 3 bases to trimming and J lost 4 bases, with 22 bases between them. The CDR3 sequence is CASGLVPLKTAPYEQYF. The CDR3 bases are TGTGCTAGTGGTTTAGTCCCACTTAAGACAGCGCCTTACGAGCAGTACTTC.

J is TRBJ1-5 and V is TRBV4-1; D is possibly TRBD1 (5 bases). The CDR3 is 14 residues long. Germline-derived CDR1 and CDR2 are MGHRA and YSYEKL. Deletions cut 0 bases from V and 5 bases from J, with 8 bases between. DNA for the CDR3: TGCGCCAGCAGCCAAGATGGGGGGTATCAGCCCCAGCATTTT. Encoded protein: CASSQDGGYQPQHF.

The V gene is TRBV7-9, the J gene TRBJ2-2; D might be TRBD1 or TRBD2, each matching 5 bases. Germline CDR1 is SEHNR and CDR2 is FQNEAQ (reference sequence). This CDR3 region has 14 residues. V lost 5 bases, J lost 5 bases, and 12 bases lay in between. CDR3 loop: CASSPRDGTGELFF. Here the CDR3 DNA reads TGTGCCAGCAGCCCCAGGGACGGGACCGGGGAGCTGTTTTTT.

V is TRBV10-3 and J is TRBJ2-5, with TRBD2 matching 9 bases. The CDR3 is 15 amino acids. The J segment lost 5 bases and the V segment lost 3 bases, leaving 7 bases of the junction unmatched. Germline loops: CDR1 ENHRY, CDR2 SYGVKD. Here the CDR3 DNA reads TGTGCCATCAGTGAAGGGACTAGCAGGGGGGAGACCCAGTACTTC. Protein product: CAISEGTSRGETQYF.

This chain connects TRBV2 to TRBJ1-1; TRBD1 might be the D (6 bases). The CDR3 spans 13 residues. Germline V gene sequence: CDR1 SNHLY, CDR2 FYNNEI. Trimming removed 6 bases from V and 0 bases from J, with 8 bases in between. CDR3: CASSRDMNTEAFF. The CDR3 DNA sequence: TGTGCCAGCAGCAGGGACATGAACACTGAAGCTTTCTTT. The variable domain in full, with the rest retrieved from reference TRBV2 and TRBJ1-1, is EPEVTQTPSHQVTQMGQEVILRCVPISNHLYFYWYRQILGQKVEFLVSFYNNEISEKSEIFDDQFSVERPDGSNFTLKIRSTKLEDSAMYFCASSRDMNTEAFFGQGTRLTVV.

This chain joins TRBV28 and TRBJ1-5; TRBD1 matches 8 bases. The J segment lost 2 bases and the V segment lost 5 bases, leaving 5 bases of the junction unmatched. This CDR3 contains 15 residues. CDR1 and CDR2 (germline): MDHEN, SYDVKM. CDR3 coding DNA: TGTGCCAGCAGTCCACAGGGGGAAGGCAATCAGCCCCAGCATTTT. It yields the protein CASSPQGEGNQPQHF.

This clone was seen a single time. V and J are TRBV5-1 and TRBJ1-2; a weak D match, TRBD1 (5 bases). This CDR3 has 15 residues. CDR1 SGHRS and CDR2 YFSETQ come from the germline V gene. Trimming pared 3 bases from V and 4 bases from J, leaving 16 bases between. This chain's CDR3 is CASSSGRRDSYGYTF. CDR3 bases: TGCGCCAGCAGCTCAGGGCGCCGCGACAGCTATGGCTACACCTTC.

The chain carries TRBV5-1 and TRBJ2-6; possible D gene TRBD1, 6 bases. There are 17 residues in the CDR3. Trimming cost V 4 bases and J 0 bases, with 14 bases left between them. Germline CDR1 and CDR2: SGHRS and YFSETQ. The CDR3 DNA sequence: TGCGCCAGCAGCCTCTGGACAGTAACCTCTGGGGCCAACGTCCTGACTTTC. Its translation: CASSLWTVTSGANVLTF.

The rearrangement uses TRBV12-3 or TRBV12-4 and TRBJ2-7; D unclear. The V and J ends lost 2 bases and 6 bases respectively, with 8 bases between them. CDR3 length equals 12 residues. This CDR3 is CASSLSRIEQYF. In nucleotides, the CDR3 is TGTGCCAGCAGTTTAAGCCGGATCGAGCAGTACTTC.

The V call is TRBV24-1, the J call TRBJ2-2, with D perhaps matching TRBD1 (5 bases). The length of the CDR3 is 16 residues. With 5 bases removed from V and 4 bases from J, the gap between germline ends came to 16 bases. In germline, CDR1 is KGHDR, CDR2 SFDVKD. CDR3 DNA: TGTGCCACCAGTGCCACTCGGCAGGGTCTCACCGGGGAGCTGTTTTTT. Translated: CATSATRQGLTGELFF.

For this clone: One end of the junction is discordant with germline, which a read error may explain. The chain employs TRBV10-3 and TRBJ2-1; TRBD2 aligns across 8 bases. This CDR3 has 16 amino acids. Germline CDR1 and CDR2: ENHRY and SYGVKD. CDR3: CAIRDSGSRVYSEQFF. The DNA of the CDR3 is TGTGCCATCAGGGACAGCGGGAGTCGGGTTTACAGTGAGCAGTTCTTC.

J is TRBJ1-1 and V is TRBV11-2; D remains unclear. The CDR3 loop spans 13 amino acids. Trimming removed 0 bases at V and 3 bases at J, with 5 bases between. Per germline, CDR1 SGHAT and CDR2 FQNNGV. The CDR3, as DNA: TGTGCCAGCAGCTTAGATCGATACACTGAAGCTTTCTTT. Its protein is CASSLDRYTEAFF.

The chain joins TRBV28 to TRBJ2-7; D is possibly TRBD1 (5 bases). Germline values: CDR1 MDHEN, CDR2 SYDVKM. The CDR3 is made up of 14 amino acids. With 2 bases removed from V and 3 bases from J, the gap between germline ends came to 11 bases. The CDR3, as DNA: TGTGCCAGCAGTTTAGTAGGGCAGGGCTACGAGCAGTACTTC. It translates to CASSLVGQGYEQYF.